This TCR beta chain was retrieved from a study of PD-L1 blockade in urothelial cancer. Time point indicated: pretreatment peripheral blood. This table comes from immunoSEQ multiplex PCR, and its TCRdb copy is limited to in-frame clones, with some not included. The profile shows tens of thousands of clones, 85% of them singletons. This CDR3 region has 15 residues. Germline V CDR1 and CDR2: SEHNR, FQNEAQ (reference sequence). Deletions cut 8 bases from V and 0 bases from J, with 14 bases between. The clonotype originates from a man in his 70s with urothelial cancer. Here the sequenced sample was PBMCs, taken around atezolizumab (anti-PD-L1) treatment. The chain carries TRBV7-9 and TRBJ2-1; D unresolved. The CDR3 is CASEDFLLSYNEQFF. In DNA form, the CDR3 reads TGTGCCAGCGAAGACTTTCTGCTCTCCTACAATGAGCAGTTCTTC.